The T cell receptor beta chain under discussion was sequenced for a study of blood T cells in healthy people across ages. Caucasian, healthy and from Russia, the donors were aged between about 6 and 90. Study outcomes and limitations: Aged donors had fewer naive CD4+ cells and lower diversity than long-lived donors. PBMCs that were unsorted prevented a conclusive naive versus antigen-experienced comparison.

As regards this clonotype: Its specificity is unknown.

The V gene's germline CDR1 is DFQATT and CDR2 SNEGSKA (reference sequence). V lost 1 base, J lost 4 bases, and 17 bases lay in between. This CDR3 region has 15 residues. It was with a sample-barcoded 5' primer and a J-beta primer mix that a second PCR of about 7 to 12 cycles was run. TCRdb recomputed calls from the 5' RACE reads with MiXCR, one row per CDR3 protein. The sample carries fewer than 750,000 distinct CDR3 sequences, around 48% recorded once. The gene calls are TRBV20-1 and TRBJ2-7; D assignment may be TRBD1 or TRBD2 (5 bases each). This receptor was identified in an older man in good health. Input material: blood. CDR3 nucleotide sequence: TGCAGTGCTAGAGGTCCTGGGACCGACCCGTACGAGCAGTACTTC. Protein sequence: CSARGPGTDPYEQYF.